This paragraph reports one T cell receptor beta chain. Its matching antigen is unknown. The sample originates from a study of T cell responses to AZD1222 COVID-19 vaccine. Broader study findings: At baseline, seropositivity was found in only a handful of AZD1222 recipients.

The assay was immunoSEQ multiplex PCR, and TCRdb's table has in-frame clones only and misses some. The sample shows nearly 95,000 clones, more than 80% of them seen only once. Analyses pooled second doses at about 4 or about 12 weeks. Germline V lookup: CDR1 SNHLY, CDR2 FYNNEI. The CDR3 has 14 amino acids. Deletions cut 7 bases from V and 0 bases from J, with 7 bases between. This sequence originates from an adult who received the AZD1222 COVID-19 vaccine. The V and J genes are TRBV2 and TRBJ2-6; D unresolved. The sample here was peripheral blood, taken 28 days after the second AZD1222 dose. CDR3 in DNA: TGTGCCAGCATGGCGGACTCTGGGGCCAACGTCCTGACTTTC. Amino acids: CASMADSGANVLTF.